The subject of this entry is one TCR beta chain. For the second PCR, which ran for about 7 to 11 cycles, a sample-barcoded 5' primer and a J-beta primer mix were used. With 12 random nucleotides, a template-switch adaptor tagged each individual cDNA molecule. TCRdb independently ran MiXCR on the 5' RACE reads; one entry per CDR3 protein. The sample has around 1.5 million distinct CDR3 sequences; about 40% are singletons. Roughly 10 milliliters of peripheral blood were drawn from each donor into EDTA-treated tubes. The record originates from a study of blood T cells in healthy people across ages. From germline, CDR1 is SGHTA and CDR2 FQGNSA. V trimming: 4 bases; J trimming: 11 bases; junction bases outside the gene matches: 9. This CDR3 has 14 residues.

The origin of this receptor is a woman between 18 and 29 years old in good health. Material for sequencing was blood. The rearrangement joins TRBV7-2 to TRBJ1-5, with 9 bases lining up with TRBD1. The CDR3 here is CASSSGQGTPTQHF. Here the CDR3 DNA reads TGTGCCAGCAGCTCCGGACAGGGGACCCCGACCCAGCATTTT.